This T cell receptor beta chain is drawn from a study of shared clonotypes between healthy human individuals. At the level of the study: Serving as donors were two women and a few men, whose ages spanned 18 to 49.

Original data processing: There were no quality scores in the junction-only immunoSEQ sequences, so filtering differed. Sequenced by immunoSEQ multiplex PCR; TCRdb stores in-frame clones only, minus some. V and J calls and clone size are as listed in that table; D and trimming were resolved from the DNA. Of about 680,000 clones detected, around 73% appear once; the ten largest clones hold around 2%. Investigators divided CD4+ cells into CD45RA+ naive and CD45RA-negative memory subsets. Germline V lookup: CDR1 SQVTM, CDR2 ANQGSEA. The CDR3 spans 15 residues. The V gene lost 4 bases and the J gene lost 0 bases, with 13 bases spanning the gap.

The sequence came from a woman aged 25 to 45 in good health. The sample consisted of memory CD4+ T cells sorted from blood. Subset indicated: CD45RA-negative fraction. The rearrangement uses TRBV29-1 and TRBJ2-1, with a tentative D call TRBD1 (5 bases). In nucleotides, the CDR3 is TGCAGCGTTGTGGTAGGGGCCAGCTCCTACAATGAGCAGTTCTTC. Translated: CSVVVGASSYNEQFF.